These 5 T cell receptor beta chains originate from one sample sequenced in a study of post-analysis software for immune sequencing data. The study, taken as a whole, reports: Controls had lower frequencies than patients of about 5 TRBV segments, which included TRBV5-6, TRBV5-1 and TRBV20-1.

Sequencing libraries made from TCR beta cDNA carried unique molecular identifiers. TCRdb analysed the PCR reads with MiXCR anew, one entry per CDR3 protein. Altogether 650,000 to 900,000 distinct CDR3 sequences are present, 46% being singletons, with the ten largest covering roughly 4.5%. The antigens of these receptors remain unknown. The sample comprised blood. The receptors come from a girl aged 5-17 years with multiple sclerosis.

The chain carries TRBV2 and TRBJ2-1, with a possible D match to TRBD2 (6 bases). This CDR3 spans 14 amino acids. Trimming removed 3 bases from V and 7 bases from J, with 13 bases in between. Germline V gene lookup returns CDR1 SNHLY and CDR2 FYNNEI. This CDR3 is CASSEEGLGNEQFF. CDR3 coding DNA: TGTGCCAGCAGTGAGGAGGGTTTGGGAAATGAGCAGTTCTTC.

The chain links TRBV12-3 or TRBV12-4 to TRBJ2-5, with D maybe TRBD2 (5 bases). V lost 6 bases to trimming and J lost 5 bases, with 13 bases between them. CDR3 length equals 13 residues. CDR3 DNA sequence: TGTGCCAGCAGCCCCGGGAAGGTGGAGACCCAGTACTTC. Protein sequence: CASSPGKVETQYF.

This chain joins TRBV5-1 and TRBJ1-1, with 9 bases lining up with TRBD1. V lost 3 bases and J lost 5; bases outside the gene matches: 5. The length of the CDR3 is 14 residues. CDR1 and CDR2 (germline): SGHRS, YFSETQ. The CDR3 spells CASSSQGARTEAFF. The CDR3 DNA sequence: TGCGCCAGCAGCTCACAGGGGGCCCGGACTGAAGCTTTCTTT.

Only a few counts were recorded for this clonotype. The gene calls are TRBV12-3 or TRBV12-4 and TRBJ2-2, with 7 bases matching TRBD1. Unmatched junction bases numbered 7, after V lost 4 bases and J lost 5 bases. The CDR3 has 15 residues. CDR3 DNA sequence: TGTGCCAGCAGTTACAGGGGTCGTGAGACCGGGGAGCTGTTTTTT. It yields the protein CASSYRGRETGELFF.

The chain couples TRBV27 to TRBJ1-1; the D gene is possibly TRBD1 (5 bases). The CDR3 totals 14 residues. V lost 4 bases to trimming and J lost 4 bases, with 13 bases between them. The germline gives CDR1 MNHEY, CDR2 SMNVEV (reference sequence). The CDR3 protein is CASSSGTFGTEAFF. In DNA form, the CDR3 reads TGTGCCAGCAGTTCCGGGACGTTCGGCACTGAAGCTTTCTTT.